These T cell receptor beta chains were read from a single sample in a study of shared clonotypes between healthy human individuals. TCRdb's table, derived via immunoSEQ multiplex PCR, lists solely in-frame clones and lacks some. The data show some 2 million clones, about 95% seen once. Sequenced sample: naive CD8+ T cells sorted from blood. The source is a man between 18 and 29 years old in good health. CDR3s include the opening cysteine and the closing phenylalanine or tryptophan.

CASSLGPYYEQYF	TRBV7-9	TRBJ2-7	13
CASRLGGNGANVLTF	TRBV27	TRBJ2-6	15
CASSFPSDRRTPLDYEQYF	TRBV27	TRBJ2-7	19
CASSQDRQGAFVEAFF	TRBV4-3	TRBJ1-1	16
CASSFALAFLDTEAFF	TRBV28	TRBJ1-1	16
CASSQGPGTGVGNTGELFF	TRBV4-1	TRBJ2-2	19
CASSSKDRESEKLFF	TRBV19	TRBJ1-4	15
CASSQDSGYEQYF	TRBV4-3	TRBJ2-7	13
CASRQGGRVDTQYF	TRBV4-3	TRBJ2-3	14
CASSLERAPNYGYTF	TRBV7-6	TRBJ1-2	15
CASSPTFSGANVLTF	TRBV10-2	TRBJ2-6	15
CASSLAEGRAGGETQYF	TRBV7-7	TRBJ2-5	17
CSVDGQGTEAFF	TRBV29-1	TRBJ1-1	12
CASSPGENYGYTF	TRBV4-3	TRBJ1-2	13
CASSEQGSSYGYTF	TRBV6-5	TRBJ1-2	14
CASSLSDVDTEAFF	TRBV27	TRBJ1-1	14
CASSFRDTNEKLFF	TRBV27	TRBJ1-4	14
CASSLGVEEGADTQYF	TRBV7-2	TRBJ2-3	16
CASSVTKREKPQETQYF	TRBV5-8	TRBJ2-5	17
CAWSVDLETYEQYF	TRBV30	TRBJ2-7	14
CASSLNGPGGGYTF	TRBV5-4	TRBJ1-2	14
CSVELAETYEQYF	TRBV29-1	TRBJ2-7	13
CASSLVGGQDTEAFF	TRBV7-9	TRBJ1-1	15
CASSPPGLAGAIRGPEQYF	TRBV5-6	TRBJ2-7	19
CASRLAGEGDEQFF	TRBV2	TRBJ2-1	14
CASRRRPSSTDTQYF	TRBV5-6	TRBJ2-3	15
CASSKPTDGAYEQYF	TRBV21-1	TRBJ2-7	15
CASSPGVPGNTF	TRBV7-9	TRBJ1-2	12
CASSLGGQGEVYSYNSPLHF	TRBV7-6	TRBJ1-6	20
CASSQGDEETQYF	TRBV6-5	TRBJ2-5	13
CSVPSGGLYNEQFF	TRBV29-1	TRBJ2-1	14
CASSDISGGINEQFF	TRBV6-4	TRBJ2-1	15
CASSYGRGGEQYF	TRBV6-5	TRBJ2-7	13
CASSLWFFREPGELFF	TRBV11-2	TRBJ2-2	16
CASTPTSGSSDEQFF	TRBV6-5	TRBJ2-1	15
CASSYAEGGDYEQYF	TRBV6-5	TRBJ2-7	15
CASSFTEDYEQYF	TRBV7-9	TRBJ2-7	13
CAWSAYKGLDEQYF	TRBV30	TRBJ2-7	14
CASRPLAEETQYF	TRBV2	TRBJ2-5	13
CASSEAFRDRGVSPLHF	TRBV6-1	TRBJ1-6	17
CASSQDLPGLRNEQFF	TRBV4-3	TRBJ2-1	16
CASSQDPNTSYEQYF	TRBV4-1	TRBJ2-7	15
CASSPGQAYYEQYF	TRBV9	TRBJ2-7	14
CASTKRTSDSYEQYF	TRBV6-5	TRBJ2-7	15
CASSLGQGLSPLHF	TRBV5-1	TRBJ1-6	14
CASSPGLAGVYEQYF	TRBV4-3	TRBJ2-7	15
CASSVLGAWGEKLFF	TRBV5-1	TRBJ1-4	15
CASSLDGGPEQYF	TRBV7-6	TRBJ2-7	13
CASSLGQGALDEQFF	TRBV28	TRBJ2-1	15
CASSLFQNTYNEQFF	TRBV18	TRBJ2-1	15
CASSQADRGPSEAFF	TRBV4-3	TRBJ1-1	15
CASSYSSGSGHEQYF	TRBV6-5	TRBJ2-7	15
CASSLRAGDMFF	TRBV13	TRBJ1-4	12
CASSPLGGDYDEQYF	TRBV5-1	TRBJ2-7	15